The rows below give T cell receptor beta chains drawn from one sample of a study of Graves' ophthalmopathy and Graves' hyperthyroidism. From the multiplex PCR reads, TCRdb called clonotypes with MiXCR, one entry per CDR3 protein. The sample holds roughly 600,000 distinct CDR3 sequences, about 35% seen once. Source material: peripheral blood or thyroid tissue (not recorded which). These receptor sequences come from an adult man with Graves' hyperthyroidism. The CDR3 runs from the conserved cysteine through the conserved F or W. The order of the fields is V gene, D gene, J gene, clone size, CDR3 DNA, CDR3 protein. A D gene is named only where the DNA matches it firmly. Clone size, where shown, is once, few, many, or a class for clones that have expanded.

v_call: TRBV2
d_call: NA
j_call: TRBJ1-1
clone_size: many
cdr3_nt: TGTGCCAGCAGTGTTTATAGGGGGACTGAAGCTTTCTTT
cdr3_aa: CASSVYRGTEAFF

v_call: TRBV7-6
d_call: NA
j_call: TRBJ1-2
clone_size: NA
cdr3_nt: TGTGCCAGCAGCACCCGAGGAGGGAACTCCTATGGCTACACCTTC
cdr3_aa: CASSTRGGNSYGYTF

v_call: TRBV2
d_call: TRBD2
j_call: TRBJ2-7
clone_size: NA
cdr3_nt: TGTGCCAGCAGAGCAGGACTAGCTACTAATGAGCAGCACTTC
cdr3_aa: CASRAGLATNEQHF

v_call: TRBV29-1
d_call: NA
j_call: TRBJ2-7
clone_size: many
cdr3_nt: TGCAGCGTTGAAGCCCCCACAGGGCTTAGAAACGAGCAGTACTTC
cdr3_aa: CSVEAPTGLRNEQYF

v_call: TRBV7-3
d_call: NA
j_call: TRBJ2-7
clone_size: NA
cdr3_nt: TGTGCCAGCAGCTTAACGGGGGATTCGGGCACAGATACGCAGTACTTC
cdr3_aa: CASSLTGDSGTDTQYF

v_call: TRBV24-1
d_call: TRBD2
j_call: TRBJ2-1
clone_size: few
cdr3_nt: TGTGCCACCAGTGACTCAAGCGGGAGGGCCCTCAATGAGCAGTTCTTC
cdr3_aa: CATSDSSGRALNEQFF

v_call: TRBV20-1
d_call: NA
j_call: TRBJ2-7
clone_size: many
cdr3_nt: TGCAGTGCAACCGCTAGTCAACCATCCTACGAGCAGTACTTC
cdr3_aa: CSATASQPSYEQYF

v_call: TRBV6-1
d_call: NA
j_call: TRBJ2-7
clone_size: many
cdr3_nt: TGTGCCAGCAGTGAATTGGACAACGAGCAGTACTTC
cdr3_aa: CASSELDNEQYF

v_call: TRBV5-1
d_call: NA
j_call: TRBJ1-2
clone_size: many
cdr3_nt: TGCGCCAGCAGCTTGGCGGGTCAGTATGGCTACACCTTC
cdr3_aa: CASSLAGQYGYTF

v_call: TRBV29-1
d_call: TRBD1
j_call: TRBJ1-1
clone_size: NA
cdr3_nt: TGCAGCGTTGATTCGGGACAGGGTGAAGCTTTCTTT
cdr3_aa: CSVDSGQGEAFF

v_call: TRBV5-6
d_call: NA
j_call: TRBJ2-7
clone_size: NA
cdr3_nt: TGTGCCAGCAGCACTACCCCTGGAAAATACGAGCAGTACTTC
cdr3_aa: CASSTTPGKYEQYF

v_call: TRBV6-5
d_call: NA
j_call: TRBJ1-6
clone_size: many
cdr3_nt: TGTGCCAGTCAGGATTCTAATTCACCCCTCCACTTT
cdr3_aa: CASQDSNSPLHF

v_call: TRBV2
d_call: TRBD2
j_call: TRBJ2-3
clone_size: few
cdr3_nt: TGTGCCAGCAGTGACCGGCGGGGGGGCACAGATACGCAGTATTTT
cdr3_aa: CASSDRRGGTDTQYF

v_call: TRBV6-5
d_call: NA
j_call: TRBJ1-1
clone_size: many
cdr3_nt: TGTGCCAGCAGTTACCTAGACACCAACATGAACACTGAAGCTTTCTTT
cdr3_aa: CASSYLDTNMNTEAFF

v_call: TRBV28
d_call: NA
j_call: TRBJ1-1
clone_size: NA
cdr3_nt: TGTGCCAGCAGGCCTGGGGTGGGGAAAACAACTGAAGCTTTCTTT
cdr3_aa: CASRPGVGKTTEAFF

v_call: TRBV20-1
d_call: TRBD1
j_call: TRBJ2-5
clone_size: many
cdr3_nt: TGCAGTGCTAGAGAGTGGGACAGGGGGCGAGAGACCCAGTACTTC
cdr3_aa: CSAREWDRGRETQYF

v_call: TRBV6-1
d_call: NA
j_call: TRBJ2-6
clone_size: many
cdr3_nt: TGTGCCAGCAGTGACGGCTACTCTGGGGCCAACGTCCTGACTTTC
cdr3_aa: CASSDGYSGANVLTF

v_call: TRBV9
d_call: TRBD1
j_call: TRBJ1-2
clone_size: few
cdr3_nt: TGTGCCAGCAGCGGACGGACAGGGGGGTATGGCTACACCTTC
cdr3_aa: CASSGRTGGYGYTF

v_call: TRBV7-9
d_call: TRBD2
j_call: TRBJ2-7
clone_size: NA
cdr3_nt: TGTGCCAGCAGCTTACAGGGCGGGGGGTACAATGAGCAGTACTTC
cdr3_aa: CASSLQGGGYNEQYF

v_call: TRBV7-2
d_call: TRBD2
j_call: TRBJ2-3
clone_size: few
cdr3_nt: TGTGCCAGCAGCCTGCGACTAGCGGGGAGCACAGATACGCAGTATTTT
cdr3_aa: CASSLRLAGSTDTQYF

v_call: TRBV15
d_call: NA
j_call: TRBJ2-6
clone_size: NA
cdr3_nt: TGTGCCACCAGCAGAGATTGGCAGGATAACTCTGGGGCCAACGTCCTGACTTTC
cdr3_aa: CATSRDWQDNSGANVLTF

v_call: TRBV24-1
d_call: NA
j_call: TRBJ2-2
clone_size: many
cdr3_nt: TGTGCCACCAGTCAGACAGCGAACACCGGGGAGCTGTTTTTT
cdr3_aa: CATSQTANTGELFF

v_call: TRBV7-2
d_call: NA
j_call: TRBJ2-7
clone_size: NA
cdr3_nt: TGTGCCAGCAGTTTCTTCTCCGGATCCACCTACGAGCAGTACTTC
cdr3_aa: CASSFFSGSTYEQYF

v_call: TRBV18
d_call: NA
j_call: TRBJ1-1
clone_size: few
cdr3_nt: TGTGCCAGCTCACCGCCTGTTTCGGTCGTGGCTTTCTTT
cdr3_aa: CASSPPVSVVAFF

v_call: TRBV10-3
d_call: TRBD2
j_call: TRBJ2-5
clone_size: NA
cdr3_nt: TGTGCCATCGGGACTAGCGGGAGCGGAGAGACCCAGTACTTC
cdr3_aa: CAIGTSGSGETQYF

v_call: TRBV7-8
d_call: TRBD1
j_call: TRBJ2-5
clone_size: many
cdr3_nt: TGTGCCAGCAGGAGGGACAGGCGACAAGAGACCCAGTACTTC
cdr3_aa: CASRRDRRQETQYF

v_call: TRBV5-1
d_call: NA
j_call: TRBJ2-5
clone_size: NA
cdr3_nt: TGCGCCAGCAGCTTGGAGGCCAGGTCCCAAGAGACCCAGTACTTC
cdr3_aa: CASSLEARSQETQYF

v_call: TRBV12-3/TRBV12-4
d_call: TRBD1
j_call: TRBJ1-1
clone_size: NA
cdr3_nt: TGTGCCGGCAGTTCACAGGGGGCAGGCACTGAAGCTTTCTTT
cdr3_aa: CAGSSQGAGTEAFF

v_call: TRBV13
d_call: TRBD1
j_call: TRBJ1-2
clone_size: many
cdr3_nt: TGTGCCAGCAGCCGTGGACAGGGGTTTGTCGGTGGCTACACCTTC
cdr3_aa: CASSRGQGFVGGYTF

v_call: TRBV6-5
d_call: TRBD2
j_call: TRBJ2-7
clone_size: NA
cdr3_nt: TGTGCCAGCAGTTACTTAGCGGGCGGGGTCTACGAGCAGTACTTC
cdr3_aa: CASSYLAGGVYEQYF

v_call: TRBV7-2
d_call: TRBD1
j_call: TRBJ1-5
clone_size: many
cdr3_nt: TGTGCCAGCAGCCCTCTCAGGGGGCGTAGCAATCAGCCCCAGCATTTT
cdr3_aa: CASSPLRGRSNQPQHF

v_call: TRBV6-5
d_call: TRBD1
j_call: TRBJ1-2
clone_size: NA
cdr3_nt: TGTGCCAGCAGTGGACCGGGACAGCGAGTCTATGGCTACACCTTC
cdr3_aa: CASSGPGQRVYGYTF

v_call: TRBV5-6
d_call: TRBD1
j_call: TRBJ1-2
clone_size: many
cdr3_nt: TGTGCCAGCAGCTTCCTCCGACAGGGAAACTATGGCTACACCTTC
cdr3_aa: CASSFLRQGNYGYTF

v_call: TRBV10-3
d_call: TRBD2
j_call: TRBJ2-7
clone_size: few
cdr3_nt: TGTGCCATCAGTGACCCCATTAGCGGGAGCCACGAGCAGTACTTC
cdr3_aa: CAISDPISGSHEQYF

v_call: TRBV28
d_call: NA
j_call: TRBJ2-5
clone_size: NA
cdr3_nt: TGTGCCAGCAGTTTTAAGCCGGGGAATCAGCCCCAGTACTTC
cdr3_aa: CASSFKPGNQPQYF

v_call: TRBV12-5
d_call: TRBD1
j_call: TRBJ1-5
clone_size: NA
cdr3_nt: TGTGCCAGCAGTTTCAGCCTAGACAGGGCCCATCAGCCCCAGCATTTT
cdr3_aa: CASSFSLDRAHQPQHF

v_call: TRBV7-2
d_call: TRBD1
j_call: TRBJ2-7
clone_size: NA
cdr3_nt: TGTGCCAGCAGCTTCCGGGACAGCATCGAGCAGTACTTC
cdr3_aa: CASSFRDSIEQYF

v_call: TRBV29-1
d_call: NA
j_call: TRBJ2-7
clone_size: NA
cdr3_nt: TGCAGCGTTGATACCTACGAGCAGTACTTC
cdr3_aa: CSVDTYEQYF

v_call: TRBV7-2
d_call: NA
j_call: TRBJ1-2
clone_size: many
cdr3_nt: TGTGCCAGCAGCTTATTGGACGGAATCTATGGCTACACCTTC
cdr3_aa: CASSLLDGIYGYTF

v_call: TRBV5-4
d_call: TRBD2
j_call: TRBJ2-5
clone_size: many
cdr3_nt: TGTGCCAGCAGCAAGGGACTAGCGGGACGCCAAGAGACCCAGTACTTC
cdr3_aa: CASSKGLAGRQETQYF

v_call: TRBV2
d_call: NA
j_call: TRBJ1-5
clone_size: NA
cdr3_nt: TGTGCCAGCATGACAGGTCCTAATCAGCCCCAGCATTTT
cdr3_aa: CASMTGPNQPQHF

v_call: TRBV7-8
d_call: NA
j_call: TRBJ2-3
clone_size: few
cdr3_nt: TGTGCCAGCAGCTTAGGCAGGATAAACACAGATACGCAGTATTTT
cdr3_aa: CASSLGRINTDTQYF

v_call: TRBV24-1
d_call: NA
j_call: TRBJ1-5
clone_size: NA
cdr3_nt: TGTGCCACCAGTGACCTCGGGGGGCGGCCCCGGCATTTT
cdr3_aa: CATSDLGGRPRHF

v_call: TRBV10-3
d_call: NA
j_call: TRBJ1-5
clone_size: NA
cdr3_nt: TGTGCCATCAGTGATGGGCAAACTAATCAGCCCCAGCATTTT
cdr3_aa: CAISDGQTNQPQHF

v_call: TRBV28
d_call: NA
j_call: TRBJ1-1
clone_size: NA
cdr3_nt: TGTGCCATCAACAACCTCATGAACACTGAAGCTTTCTTT
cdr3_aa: CAINNLMNTEAFF

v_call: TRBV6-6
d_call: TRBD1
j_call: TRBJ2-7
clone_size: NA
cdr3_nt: TGTGCCAGCAGAGAGGGACAGGGGGCTTTCGAGCAGTACTTC
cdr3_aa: CASREGQGAFEQYF

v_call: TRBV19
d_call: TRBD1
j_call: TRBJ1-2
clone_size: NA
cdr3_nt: TGTGCCAGTAGTGCAAACCCCGGGACAGGGCATGGCTACACCTTC
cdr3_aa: CASSANPGTGHGYTF

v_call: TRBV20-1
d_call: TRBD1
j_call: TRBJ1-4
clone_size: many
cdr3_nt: TGCAGTGCTAGAGATTCGACGGCAGGGGGCGAAAAACTGTTTTTT
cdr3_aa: CSARDSTAGGEKLFF

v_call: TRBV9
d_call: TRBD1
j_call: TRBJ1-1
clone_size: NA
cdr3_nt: TGTGCCAGTAGCCCATACGCGGGACAGGGGATAATTGAAGCTTTCTTT
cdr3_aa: CASSPYAGQGIIEAFF

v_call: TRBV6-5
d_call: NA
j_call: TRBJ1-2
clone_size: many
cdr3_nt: TGTGCCAGCAGGGGGGGTTACGAGAACTATGGCTACACCTTC
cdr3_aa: CASRGGYENYGYTF

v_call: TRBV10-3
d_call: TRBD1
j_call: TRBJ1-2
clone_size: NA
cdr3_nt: TGTGCCAGCAGTAACCCCCGGGACAGGGAGGGCTTTTATGGCTACACCTTC
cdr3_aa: CASSNPRDREGFYGYTF

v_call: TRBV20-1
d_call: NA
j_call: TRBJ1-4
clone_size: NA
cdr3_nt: TGCAGTGCTAGAGATCAGGCCAGGTCGATTAATGAAAAACTGTTTTTT
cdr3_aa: CSARDQARSINEKLFF

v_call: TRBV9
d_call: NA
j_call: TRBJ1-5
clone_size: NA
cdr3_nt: TGTGCCAGCAGTCTGGTCAGAAATCAGCCCCAGCATTTT
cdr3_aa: CASSLVRNQPQHF

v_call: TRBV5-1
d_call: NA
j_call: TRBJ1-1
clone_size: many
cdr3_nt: TGTGCCAGCAGTCCGGGGACAATGAACACTGAAGCTTTCTTT
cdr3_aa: CASSPGTMNTEAFF